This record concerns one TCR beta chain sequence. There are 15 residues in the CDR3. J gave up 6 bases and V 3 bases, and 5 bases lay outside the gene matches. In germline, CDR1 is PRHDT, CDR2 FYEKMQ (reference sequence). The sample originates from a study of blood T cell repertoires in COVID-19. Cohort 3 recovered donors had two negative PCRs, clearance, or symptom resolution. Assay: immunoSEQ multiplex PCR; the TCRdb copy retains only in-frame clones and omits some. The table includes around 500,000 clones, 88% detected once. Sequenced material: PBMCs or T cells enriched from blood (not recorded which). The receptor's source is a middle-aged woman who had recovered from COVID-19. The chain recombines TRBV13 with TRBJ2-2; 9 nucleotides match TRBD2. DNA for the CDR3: TGTGCCAGCAGCTTTAGCGGGAGAGGCCCCGGGGAGCTGTTTTTT. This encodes CASSFSGRGPGELFF.